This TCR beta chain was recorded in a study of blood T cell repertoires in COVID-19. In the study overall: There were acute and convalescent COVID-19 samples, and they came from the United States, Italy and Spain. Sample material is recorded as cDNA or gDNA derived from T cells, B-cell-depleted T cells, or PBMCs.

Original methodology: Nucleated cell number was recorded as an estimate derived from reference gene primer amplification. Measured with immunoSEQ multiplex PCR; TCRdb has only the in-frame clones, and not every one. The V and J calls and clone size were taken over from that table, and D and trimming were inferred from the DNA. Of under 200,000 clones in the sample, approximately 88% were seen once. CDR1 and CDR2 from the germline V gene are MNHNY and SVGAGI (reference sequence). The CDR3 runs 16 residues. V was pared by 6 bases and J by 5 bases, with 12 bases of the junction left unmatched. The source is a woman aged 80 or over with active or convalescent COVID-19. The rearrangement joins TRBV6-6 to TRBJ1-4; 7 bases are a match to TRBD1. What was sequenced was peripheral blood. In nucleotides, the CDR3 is TGTGCCAGCAGCCGTCCAACCGGGACAGCAAATGAAAAACTGTTTTTT. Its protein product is CASSRPTGTANEKLFF.